This TCR beta chain was obtained from a study of OX40 agonist ivuxolimab in advanced cancers. Study summary: Averaging approximately 60 years in age, with a range of roughly 20 to 90, the cohort was about 85% male.

TCRdb's copy holds only in-frame clones and misses some; the assay was immunoSEQ multiplex PCR. The sample has 15,000 to 20,000 clones, 65% to 80% seen once; the top ten hold about a quarter. General study findings and limits: Not determined was the antigen specificity of the expanded peripheral T cells. Low levels of normalized T-cell clonal expansion also appeared in some nonresponders. Clonal expansion by week 6 occurred in CD4+ and CD8+ blood T cells (at 0.1 to 3.0 mg/kg).

The CDR3 extends over 12 amino acids. V dropped 5 bases and J dropped 1 base, with 6 bases sitting between them. Germline V CDR1 and CDR2: MNHEY, SVGAGI. A note on this clone: Its antigen remains unknown.

The source is an adult with an advanced solid tumor such as melanoma, head and neck, liver or kidney cancer. The source was CD4+ or CD8+ T cells sorted from blood, collected in a trial of the OX40 agonist ivuxolimab. The chain is built from TRBV6-5 and TRBJ2-7; no clear D gene. CDR3 nucleotides: TGTGCCAGCAGTAGCCCGTCCTACGAGCAGTACTTC. Translation: CASSSPSYEQYF.